The present entry profiles one T cell receptor (beta chain) with its context. The antigen is unknown. The sample belongs to a study of cytomegalovirus exposure and HLA in healthy donors. Study findings and constraints: In vitro checks showed that a few CMV-associated chains really do target CMV antigens. The study carried out a later analysis of TCR beta sequences. It associated around 17,000 of them with specific HLA alleles at a false discovery rate of 0.05.

V was pared by 5 bases and J by 9 bases, with 13 bases of the junction left unmatched. Per germline, CDR1 LNHDA and CDR2 SQIVND (reference sequence). The CDR3 has 16 residues. The PCR ran on 60 Vbeta and 13 Jbeta primers. Only in-frame clones appear in the TCRdb table, and some are missing; sequencing was by immunoSEQ multiplex PCR. The table lists around 120,000 clones, roughly 65% of them singletons. The sequenced material came from PBMCs. The TCR comes from a man aged 40-49 years in good health and CMV-seropositive. The genes are TRBV19 and TRBJ2-1, with 10 bases aligning to TRBD2. For the CDR3, the DNA is TGTGCCAGTAGTCCCCTAGCGGGAGAGGTGGATAGTGAGCAGTTCTTC. Translating it yields CASSPLAGEVDSEQFF. The complete variable domain, with remaining parts taken from reference TRBV19 and TRBJ2-1, reads DGGITQSPKYLFRKEGQNVTLSCEQNLNHDAMYWYRQDPGQGLRLIYYSQIVNDFQKGDIAEGYSVSREKKESFPLTVTSAQKNPTAFYLCASSPLAGEVDSEQFFGPGTRLTVL.